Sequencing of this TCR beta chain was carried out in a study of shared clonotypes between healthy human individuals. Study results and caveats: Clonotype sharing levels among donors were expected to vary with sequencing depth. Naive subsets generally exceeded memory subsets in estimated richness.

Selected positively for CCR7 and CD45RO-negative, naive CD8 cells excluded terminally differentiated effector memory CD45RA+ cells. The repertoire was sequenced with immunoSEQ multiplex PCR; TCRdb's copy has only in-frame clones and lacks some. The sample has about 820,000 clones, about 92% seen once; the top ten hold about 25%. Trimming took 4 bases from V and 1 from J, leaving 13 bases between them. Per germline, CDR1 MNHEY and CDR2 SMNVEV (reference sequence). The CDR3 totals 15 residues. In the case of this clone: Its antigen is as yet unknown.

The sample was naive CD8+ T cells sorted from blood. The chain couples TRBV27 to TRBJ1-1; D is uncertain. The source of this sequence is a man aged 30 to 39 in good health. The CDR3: CASSYLGRQNTEAFF. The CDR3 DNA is TGTGCCAGCAGTTATCTGGGAAGACAGAACACTGAAGCTTTCTTT.